This entry features one T cell receptor beta chain sequence. Its antigen is undetermined. This specimen belongs to a study of neurological immune-mediated disorders. By 5'RACE with 10-nucleotide random UMIs, the cDNA was made. Over 160 million TCR-beta sequences from 15-18 subjects were obtained in each sequencing run. From the 5' RACE reads, TCRdb called clonotypes with MiXCR, one entry per CDR3 protein. Here the sample spans 50,000 to 75,000 distinct CDR3 sequences, roughly 13% being singletons. Overall study results and limits: None of the CDR3 amino acid sequences of expanded clones recurred across subjects, suggesting private repertoires in all groups. HTLV-1-associated myelopathy displayed the greatest TCR clonal expansion, and multiple sclerosis exhibited the smallest, lower than that of healthy controls.

Losses at the gene ends were 4 bases for V and 2 bases for J; bases not matched to a gene: 5. Germline assignment: CDR1 SNHLY and CDR2 FYNNEI. This CDR3 spans 15 amino acids. The specimen was PBMCs. This chain links TRBV2 with TRBJ2-7; TRBD2 aligns across 10 bases. The clonotype comes from a woman in her sixties with HTLV-1-associated myelopathy (HAM/TSP). The CDR3 spells CASSVQSGRAYEQYF. Here the CDR3 DNA reads TGTGCCAGCAGTGTTCAAAGCGGGAGGGCCTACGAGCAGTACTTC.